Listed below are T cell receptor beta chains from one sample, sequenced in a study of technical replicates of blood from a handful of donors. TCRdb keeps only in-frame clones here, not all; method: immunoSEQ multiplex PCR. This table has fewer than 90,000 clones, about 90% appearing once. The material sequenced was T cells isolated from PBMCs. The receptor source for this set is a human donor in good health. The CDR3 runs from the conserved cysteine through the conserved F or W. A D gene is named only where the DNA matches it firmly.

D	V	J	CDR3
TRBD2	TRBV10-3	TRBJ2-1	CAISLMGGLGEQFF
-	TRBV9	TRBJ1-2	CASSVEDIGLGYTF
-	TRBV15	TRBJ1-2	CATSITMEAYGYTF
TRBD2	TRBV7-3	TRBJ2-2	CASSSDGTSGSNTGELFF
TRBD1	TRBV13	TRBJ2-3	CASSEHGTGADTQYF
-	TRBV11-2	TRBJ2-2	CASSHPDRIGELFF
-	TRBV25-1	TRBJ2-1	CASRSISEQFF
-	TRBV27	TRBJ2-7	CASSPRQITYEQYF
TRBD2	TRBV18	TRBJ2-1	CASSLWTSGSHNEQFF
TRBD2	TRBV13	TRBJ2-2	CASSRPRTSGTGELFF
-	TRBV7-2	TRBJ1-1	CASSWRGTEAFF
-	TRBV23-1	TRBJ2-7	CASSHDGWRDLIYEQYF
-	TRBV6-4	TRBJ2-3	CASSPDRSSTDTQYF
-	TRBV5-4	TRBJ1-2	CASSFGDTNYGYTF
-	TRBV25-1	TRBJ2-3	CASKGRLGTQYF
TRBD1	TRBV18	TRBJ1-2	CASSRPGTGGYTF
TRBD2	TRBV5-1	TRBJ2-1	CASGSLAGVSNEQFF
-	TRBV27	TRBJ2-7	CASSLKSVYEQYF
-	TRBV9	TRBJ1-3	CASSGMSSGNTIYF
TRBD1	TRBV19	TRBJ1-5	CASSTTGEGQPQHF
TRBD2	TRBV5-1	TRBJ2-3	CASSLAGLAGSRDTQYF
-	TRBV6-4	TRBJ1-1	CASSDGPGNTEAFF
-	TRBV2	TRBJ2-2	CASILLVSLNTGELFF
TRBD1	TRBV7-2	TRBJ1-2	CASSSDRLLYGYTF
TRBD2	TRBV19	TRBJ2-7	CASSITSGSYEQYF
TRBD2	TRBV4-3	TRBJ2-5	CASSPIAGVRETQYF